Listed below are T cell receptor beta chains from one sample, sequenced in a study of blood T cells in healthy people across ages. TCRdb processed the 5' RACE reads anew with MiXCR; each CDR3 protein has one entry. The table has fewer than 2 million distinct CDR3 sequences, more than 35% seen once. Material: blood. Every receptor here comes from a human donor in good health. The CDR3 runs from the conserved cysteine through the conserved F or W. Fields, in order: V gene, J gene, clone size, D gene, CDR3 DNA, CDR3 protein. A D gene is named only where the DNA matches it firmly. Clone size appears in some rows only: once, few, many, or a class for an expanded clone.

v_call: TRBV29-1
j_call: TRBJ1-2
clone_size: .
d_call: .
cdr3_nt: TGCAGCGTTGAACTTGGGGAGAAAAACTATGGCTACACCTTC
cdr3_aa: CSVELGEKNYGYTF

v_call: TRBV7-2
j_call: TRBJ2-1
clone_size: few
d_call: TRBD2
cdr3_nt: TGTGCCAGCAGCTCCCTAGGGAGGGCTCGCTCCTACAATGAGCAGTTCTTC
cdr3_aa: CASSSLGRARSYNEQFF

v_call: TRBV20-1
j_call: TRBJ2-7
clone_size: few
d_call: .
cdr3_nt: TGCAGTGCTAGACCCCCGGGTACTTCCTACGAGCAGTACTTC
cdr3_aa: CSARPPGTSYEQYF

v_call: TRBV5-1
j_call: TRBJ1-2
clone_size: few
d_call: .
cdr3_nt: TGCGCCAGCAGTTATTCCAGTGGTAACGCCGGCTACACCTTC
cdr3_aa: CASSYSSGNAGYTF

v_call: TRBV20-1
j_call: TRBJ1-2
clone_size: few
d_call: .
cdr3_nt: TGCAGTGCTAGAGAGGGGACAAACTATGGCTACACCTTC
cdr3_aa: CSAREGTNYGYTF

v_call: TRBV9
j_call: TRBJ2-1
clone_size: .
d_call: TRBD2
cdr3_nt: TGTGCCAGCAGCGTAGTAGCGGGGGTGGGGAATGAGCAGTTCTTC
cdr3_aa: CASSVVAGVGNEQFF

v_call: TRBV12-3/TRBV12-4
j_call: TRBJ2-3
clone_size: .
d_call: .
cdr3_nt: TGTGCCAGCAGTTCAGGAGGGCAGCACACAGATACGCAGTATTTT
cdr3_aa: CASSSGGQHTDTQYF

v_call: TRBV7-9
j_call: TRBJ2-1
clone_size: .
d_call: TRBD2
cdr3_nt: TGTGCCAGCAGCTTGGGAGGGGTGTCGTACGATGAGCAGTTCTTC
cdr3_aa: CASSLGGVSYDEQFF

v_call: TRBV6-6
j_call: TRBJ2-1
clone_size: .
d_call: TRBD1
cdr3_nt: TGTGCCAGCAGTCCAGGCTACACGCAGGGGGTGCATGAGCAGTTCTTC
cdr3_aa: CASSPGYTQGVHEQFF

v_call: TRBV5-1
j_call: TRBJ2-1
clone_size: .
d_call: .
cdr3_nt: TGCGCCAGCAGCTTGTACTCACAGGATGAGCAGTTCTTC
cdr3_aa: CASSLYSQDEQFF

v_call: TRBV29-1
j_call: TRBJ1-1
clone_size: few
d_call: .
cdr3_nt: TGCAGCGTTGCGTCAACTTTGGAGACTGAAGCTTTCTTT
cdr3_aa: CSVASTLETEAFF

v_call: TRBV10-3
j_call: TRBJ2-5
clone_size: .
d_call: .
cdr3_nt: TGTGCCATCAGGGGGACGGAGGGCCAGGAGACCCAGTACTTC
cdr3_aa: CAIRGTEGQETQYF

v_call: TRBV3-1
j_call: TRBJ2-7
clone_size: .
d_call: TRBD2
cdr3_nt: TGTGCCAGCAGCCAAGAGTATCGGGATGGGGGGGGTAACGAGCAGTACTTC
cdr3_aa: CASSQEYRDGGGNEQYF

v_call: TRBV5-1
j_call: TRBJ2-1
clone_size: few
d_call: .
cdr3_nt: TGCGCCAGCAGCCCGGACTACAGCTCCTACAATGAGCAGTTCTTC
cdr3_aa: CASSPDYSSYNEQFF

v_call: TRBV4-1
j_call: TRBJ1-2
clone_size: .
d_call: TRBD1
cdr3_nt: TGCGCCATCGCGGGACAGGGGTTTAAGCGTGGCTACACCTTC
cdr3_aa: CAIAGQGFKRGYTF

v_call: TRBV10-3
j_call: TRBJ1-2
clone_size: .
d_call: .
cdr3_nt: TGTGCCATCAGTGACTTGGGGGGGAGCGGTGGATTCTACACCTTC
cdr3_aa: CAISDLGGSGGFYTF

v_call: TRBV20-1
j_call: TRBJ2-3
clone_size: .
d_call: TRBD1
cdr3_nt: TGCAGTGCTAGAGATTGGACAGGGAATGGGGATACGCAGTATTTT
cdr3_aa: CSARDWTGNGDTQYF

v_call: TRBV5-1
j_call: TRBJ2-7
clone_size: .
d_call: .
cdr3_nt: TGCGCCAACAGCTTGGCCTCGGGACGGCCTCCCTACGAGCAGTACTTC
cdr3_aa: CANSLASGRPPYEQYF

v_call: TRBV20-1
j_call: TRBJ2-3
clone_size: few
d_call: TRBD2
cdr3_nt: TGCAGTGCTAAGTTAGAAGCGGGGTGGACAGATACGCAGTATTTT
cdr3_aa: CSAKLEAGWTDTQYF

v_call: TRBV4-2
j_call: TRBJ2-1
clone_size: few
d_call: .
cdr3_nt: TGTGCCAGCAGCCAATATGACATTAACAATGAGCAGTTCTTC
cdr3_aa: CASSQYDINNEQFF

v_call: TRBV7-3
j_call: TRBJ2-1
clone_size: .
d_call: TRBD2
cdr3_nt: TGTGCCAGCAGCTTGGCCAGCGGGGCCGCCTACAATGAGCAGTTCTTC
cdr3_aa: CASSLASGAAYNEQFF

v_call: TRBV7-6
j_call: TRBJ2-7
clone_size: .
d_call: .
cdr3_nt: TGTGCCAGCAGCCCGGGGACACGAGGAGGTCAGTACTTC
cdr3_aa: CASSPGTRGGQYF

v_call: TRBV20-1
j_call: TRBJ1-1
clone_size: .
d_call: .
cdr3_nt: TGCAGCGCTCCGTCCAGGGGAGGAAACACTGAAGCTTTCTTT
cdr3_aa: CSAPSRGGNTEAFF

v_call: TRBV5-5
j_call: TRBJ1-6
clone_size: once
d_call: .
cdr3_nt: TGTGCCAGCAGTCTAGACACCCATTCACCCCTCCACTTT
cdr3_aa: CASSLDTHSPLHF

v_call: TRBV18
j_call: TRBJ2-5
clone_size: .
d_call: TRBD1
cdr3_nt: TGTGCCAGCCCGCCTGACAGGGGCACAGGAGAGACCCAGTACTTC
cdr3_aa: CASPPDRGTGETQYF

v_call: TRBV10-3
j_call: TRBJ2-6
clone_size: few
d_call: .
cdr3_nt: TGTGCCATCAGTGAACCCCTAACTGGGGCCAACGTCCTGACTTTC
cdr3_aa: CAISEPLTGANVLTF

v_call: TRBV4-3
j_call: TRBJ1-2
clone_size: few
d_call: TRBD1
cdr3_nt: TGCGCCAGCAGCCAAGGGAGACTTCCGACAGGGCTCCACTATGGCTACACCTTC
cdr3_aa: CASSQGRLPTGLHYGYTF

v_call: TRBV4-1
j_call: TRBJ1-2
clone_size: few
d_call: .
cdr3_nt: TGCGCCAGCAGCCAAGATTGGGAGGGTTGCTATGGCTACACCTTC
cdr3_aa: CASSQDWEGCYGYTF

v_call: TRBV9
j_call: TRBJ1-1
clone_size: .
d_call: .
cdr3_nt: TGTGCCAGCAGCGTAGGGCAGGGGAAAGCTTTCTTT
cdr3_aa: CASSVGQGKAFF

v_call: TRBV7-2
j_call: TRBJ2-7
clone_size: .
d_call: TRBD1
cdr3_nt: TGTGCCAGCAGCTCCAGACAGGGATTCTACGAGCAGTACTTC
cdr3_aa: CASSSRQGFYEQYF

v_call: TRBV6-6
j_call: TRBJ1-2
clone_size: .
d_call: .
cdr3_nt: TGTGCCAGCAGTTCCGAGGCAAACCTACCTTATGGCTACACCTTC
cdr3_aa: CASSSEANLPYGYTF

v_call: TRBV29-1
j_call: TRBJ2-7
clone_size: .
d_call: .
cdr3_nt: TGCAGCGCCGAGATTTCCTACGAGCAGTACTTC
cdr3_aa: CSAEISYEQYF

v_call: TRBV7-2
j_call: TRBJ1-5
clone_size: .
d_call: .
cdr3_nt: TGTGCCAGCAGCTCCCGATATCAGCCCCAGCATTTT
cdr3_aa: CASSSRYQPQHF

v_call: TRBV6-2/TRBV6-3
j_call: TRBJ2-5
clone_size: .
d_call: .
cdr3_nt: TGTGCCAGCAGTTACGCGGACTACAGGGTGATGGGGTTAGAGACCCAGTACTTC
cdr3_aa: CASSYADYRVMGLETQYF

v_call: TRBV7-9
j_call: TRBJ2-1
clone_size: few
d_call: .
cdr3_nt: TGTGCCAGCAGCTTAGCGCTAGGGAGCGGAGTGAGCTCCTACAATGAGCAGTTCTTC
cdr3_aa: CASSLALGSGVSSYNEQFF

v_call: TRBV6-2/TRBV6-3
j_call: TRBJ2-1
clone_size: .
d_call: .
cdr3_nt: TGTGCCAGCAGTTATGTGAGTTCTGGTGAGCAGTTCTTC
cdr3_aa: CASSYVSSGEQFF

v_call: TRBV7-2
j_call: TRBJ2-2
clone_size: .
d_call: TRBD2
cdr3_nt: TGTGCCAGCAGAATCGGGGGGTCTGCCGGGGAGCTGTTTTTT
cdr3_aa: CASRIGGSAGELFF

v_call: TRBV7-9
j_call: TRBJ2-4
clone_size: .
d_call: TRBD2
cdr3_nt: TGTGCCAGCAGCTTAGTACCGAGTGGGAGGGAGCAGTACTTC
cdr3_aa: CASSLVPSGREQYF

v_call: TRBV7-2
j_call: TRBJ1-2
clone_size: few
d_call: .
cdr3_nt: TGTGCCAGCAGCTTATTACGGGCCTATGGCTACACCTTC
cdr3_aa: CASSLLRAYGYTF

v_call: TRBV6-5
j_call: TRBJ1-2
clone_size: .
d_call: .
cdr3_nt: TGTGCCAGCAGTCGTCGGTGGAGCGGCTACACCTTC
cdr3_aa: CASSRRWSGYTF

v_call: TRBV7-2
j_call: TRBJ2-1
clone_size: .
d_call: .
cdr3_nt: TGTGCCAGCAGCCTCCCTACCCGGGATGAGCAGTTCTTC
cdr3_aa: CASSLPTRDEQFF